This T cell receptor (beta chain) was identified in a study of spatial heterogeneity in lung cancer. Background on the study: Beta-chain sequences were consistently detected more often than alpha-chain sequences.

V gave up 3 bases and J gave up 3 bases, with 8 bases separating them. Germline CDR1 MDHEN, CDR2 SYDVKM. This CDR3 is 13 amino acids long. Every molecule of TCR cDNA had its own unique molecular identifier. One entry per CDR3 protein results from TCRdb running MiXCR on the 5' RACE reads. The sample shows 1,500 to 2,000 distinct CDR3 sequences, roughly 8% of them seen only once. The time point is: sample taken at primary tumor resection. Without sorting, whole RNA was sequenced from tumor, nontumor lung or frozen PBMC. Donation came from over 60 patients with untreated early-stage non-small cell lung cancer.

V usage is TRBV28 and J usage is TRBJ1-2; D remains ambiguous. This receptor was taken from a male donor with early-stage non-small cell lung cancer. The input for sequencing was normal lung tissue next to the tumor, taken at surgery. The CDR3 nucleotides read TGTGCCAGCAGTTTGTCCCTCCACTATGGCTACACCTTC. Its translation is CASSLSLHYGYTF.